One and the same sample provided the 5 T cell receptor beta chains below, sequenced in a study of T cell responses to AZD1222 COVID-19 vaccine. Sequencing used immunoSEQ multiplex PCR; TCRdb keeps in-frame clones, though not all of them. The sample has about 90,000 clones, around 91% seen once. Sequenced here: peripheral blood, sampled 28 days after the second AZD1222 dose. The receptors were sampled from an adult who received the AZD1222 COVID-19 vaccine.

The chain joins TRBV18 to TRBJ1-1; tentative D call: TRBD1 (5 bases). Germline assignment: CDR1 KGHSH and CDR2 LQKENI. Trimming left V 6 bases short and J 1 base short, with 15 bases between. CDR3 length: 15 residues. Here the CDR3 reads CASSPGWDSNTEAFF. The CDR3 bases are TGTGCCAGCTCCCCAGGGTGGGACTCGAACACTGAAGCTTTCTTT.

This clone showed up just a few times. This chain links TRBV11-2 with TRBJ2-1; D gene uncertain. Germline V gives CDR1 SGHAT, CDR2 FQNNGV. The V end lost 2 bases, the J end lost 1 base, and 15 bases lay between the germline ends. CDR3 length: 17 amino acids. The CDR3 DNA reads TGTGCCAGCAGCTTATTCTCACCCACCTCGTCCTACAATGAGCAGTTCTTC. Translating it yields CASSLFSPTSSYNEQFF. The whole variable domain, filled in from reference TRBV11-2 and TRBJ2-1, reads EAGVAQSPRYKIIEKRQSVAFWCNPISGHATLYWYQQILGQGPKLLIQFQNNGVVDDSQLPKDRFSAERLKGVDSTLKIQPAKLEDSAVYLCASSLFSPTSSYNEQFFGPGTRLTVL.

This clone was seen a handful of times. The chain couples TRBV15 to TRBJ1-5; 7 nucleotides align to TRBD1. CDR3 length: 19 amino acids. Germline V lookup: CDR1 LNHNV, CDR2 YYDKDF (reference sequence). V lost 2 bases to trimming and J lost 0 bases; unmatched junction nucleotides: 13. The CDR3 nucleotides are TGTGCCACCAGCAGATCGAGGGGGCTCTTACGACATAGCAATCAGCCCCAGCATTTT. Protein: CATSRSRGLLRHSNQPQHF.

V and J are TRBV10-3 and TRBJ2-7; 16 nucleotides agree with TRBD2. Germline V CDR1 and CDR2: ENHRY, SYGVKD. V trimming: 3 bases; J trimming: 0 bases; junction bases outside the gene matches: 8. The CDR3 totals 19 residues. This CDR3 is CAISDRPGLAGGSSYEQYF. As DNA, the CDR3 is TGTGCCATCAGTGACCGCCCGGGACTAGCGGGGGGGTCCTCCTACGAGCAGTACTTC.

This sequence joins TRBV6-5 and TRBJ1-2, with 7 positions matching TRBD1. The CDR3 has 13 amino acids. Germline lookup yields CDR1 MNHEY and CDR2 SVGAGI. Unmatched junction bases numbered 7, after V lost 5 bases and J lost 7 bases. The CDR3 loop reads CASSPDRPLGYTF. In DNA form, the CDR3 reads TGTGCCAGCAGTCCGGACAGGCCCCTTGGCTACACCTTC.